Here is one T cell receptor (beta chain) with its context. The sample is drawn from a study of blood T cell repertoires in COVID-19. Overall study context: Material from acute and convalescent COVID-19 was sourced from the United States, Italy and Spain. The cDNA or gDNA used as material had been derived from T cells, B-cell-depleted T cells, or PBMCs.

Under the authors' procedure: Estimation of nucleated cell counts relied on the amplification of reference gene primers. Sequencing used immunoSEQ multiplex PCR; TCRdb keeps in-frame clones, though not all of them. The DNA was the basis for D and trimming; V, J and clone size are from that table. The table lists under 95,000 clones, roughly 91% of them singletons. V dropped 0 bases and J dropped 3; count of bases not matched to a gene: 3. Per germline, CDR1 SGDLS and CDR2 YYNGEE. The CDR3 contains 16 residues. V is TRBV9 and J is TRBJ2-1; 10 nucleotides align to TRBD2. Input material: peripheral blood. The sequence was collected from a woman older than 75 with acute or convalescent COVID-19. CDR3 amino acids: CASSVELAGHYNEQFF. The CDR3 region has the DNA TGTGCCAGCAGCGTAGAACTAGCGGGGCACTACAATGAGCAGTTCTTC.